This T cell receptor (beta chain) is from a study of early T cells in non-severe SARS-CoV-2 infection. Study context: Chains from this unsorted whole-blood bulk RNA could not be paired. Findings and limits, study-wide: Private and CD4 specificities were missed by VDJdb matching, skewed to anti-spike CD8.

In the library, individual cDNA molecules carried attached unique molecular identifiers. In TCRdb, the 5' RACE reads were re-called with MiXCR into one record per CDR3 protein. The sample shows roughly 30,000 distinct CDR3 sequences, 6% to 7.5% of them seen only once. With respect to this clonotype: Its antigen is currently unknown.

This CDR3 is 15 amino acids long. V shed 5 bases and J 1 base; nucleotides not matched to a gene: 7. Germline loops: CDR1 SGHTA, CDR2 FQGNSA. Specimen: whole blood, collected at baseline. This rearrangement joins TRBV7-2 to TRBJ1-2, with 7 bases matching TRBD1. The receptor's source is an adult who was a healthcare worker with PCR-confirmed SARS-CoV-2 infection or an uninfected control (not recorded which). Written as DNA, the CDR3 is TGTGCCAGCAGCATGACAGGGAACCTTAACTATGGCTACACCTTC. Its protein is CASSMTGNLNYGYTF.